Sequencing of this T cell receptor beta chain was carried out in a study of T cell responses to AZD1222 COVID-19 vaccine. CDR3 length: 16 residues. Sequencing used immunoSEQ multiplex PCR; TCRdb keeps in-frame clones, though not all of them. The data show over 95,000 clones, approximately 91% seen once. Recipients boosted at about 4 weeks or about 12 weeks are pooled. The chain carries TRBV21-1 and TRBJ2-5; TRBD1, the table's D call, lacks a check against the DNA. TRBV21-1 constitutes a pseudogene. This sequence originates from an adult who received the AZD1222 COVID-19 vaccine. The starting material was peripheral blood, obtained 28 days after the second AZD1222 dose. Written as DNA, the CDR3 is TGTGCCAGCAGCGCAGGAGAAACAGGGATCGGGGAGACCCAGTACTTC. Its translation is CASSAGETGIGETQYF.